The source of this T cell receptor beta chain is a study of beta chain features in type 1 diabetes. Background on the study: Cells sorted and examined across all samples totaled roughly 100,000,000.

Reverse transcribing all isolated RNA meant expressed TCRB transcripts were sequenced. TCRdb's copy holds only in-frame clones and misses some; the assay was immunoSEQ multiplex PCR. The sample shows around 260,000 clones, about 24% of them seen only once. The table lists this clone with a few counts. What it recognizes is unknown. Whole-study results and caveats: Patients with Type 1 diabetes showed moderately but significantly shorter TCRB CDR3s in all four CD4+ subsets. More deletions and fewer insertions at VDJ junctions were seen in type 1 diabetes patients.

The clonotype originates from a woman aged 25 to 39 with type 1 diabetes. The specimen was naive CD4+ T cells from blood.

The CDR3 loop reads CASSNRDGELFF. The CDR3 DNA is TGTGCCAGCAGCAACAGGGACGGGGAGCTGTTTTTT. This sequence joins TRBV14 and TRBJ2-2, with D perhaps matching TRBD1 (6 bases). CDR1 SGHDN and CDR2 FVKESK come from the germline V gene. V was trimmed by 5 bases and J by 7 bases, leaving 8 bases between them. The CDR3 is 12 residues long.